The 13 T cell receptor beta chains reported below all come from one sample, sequenced in a study of shared clonotypes between healthy human individuals. Assay: immunoSEQ multiplex PCR; the TCRdb copy retains only in-frame clones and omits some. The repertoire includes 500,000 to 550,000 clones, about 96% of them detected once, and about 0.064% sits in the top ten. The sample was naive CD4+ T cells sorted from blood. This sample's subset: CD45RA+ positively selected. All receptors come from a woman aged 30 to 39 in good health.

This chain links TRBV5-1 with TRBJ2-7, with 7 positions matching TRBD1. The CDR3 loop spans 14 amino acids. Germline loops: CDR1 SGHRS, CDR2 YFSETQ. V lost 4 bases, J lost 1 base, and 5 bases stayed unmatched. The CDR3 DNA is TGCGCCAGCAGCACCCGGGACAGATCCTACGAGCAGTACTTC. Protein: CASSTRDRSYEQYF. Using reference TRBV5-1 and TRBJ2-7 for the parts outside the CDR3, the full variable domain is KAGVTQTPRYLIKTRGQQVTLSCSPISGHRSVSWYQQTPGQGLQFLFEYFSETQRNKGNFPGRFSGRQFSNSRSEMNVSTLELGDSALYLCASSTRDRSYEQYFGPGTRLTVT.

This chain connects TRBV6-6 to TRBJ1-2, with D perhaps matching TRBD1 (5 bases). Germline V gives CDR1 MNHNY, CDR2 SVGAGI (reference sequence). This CDR3 region has 14 residues. Trimming took 0 bases from V and 3 from J, leaving 8 bases between them. DNA of the CDR3: TGTGCCAGCAGTTACTCGAGAGGGGACTATGGCTACACCTTC. This sequence encodes CASSYSRGDYGYTF.

The chain joins TRBV7-6 to TRBJ2-7; D tentatively reads TRBD1 or TRBD2 (5 bases each). V was shortened by 5 bases and J by 2 bases, with 16 bases between the two germline ends. CDR1 SGHVS and CDR2 FNYEAQ come from the germline V gene. CDR3 length: 15 residues. This CDR3 is CASSSRATGTYEQYF. CDR3 nucleotide sequence: TGTGCCAGCAGCAGCAGGGCTACGGGAACCTACGAGCAGTACTTC.

The chain employs TRBV28 and TRBJ2-7; the D gene could be TRBD1 or TRBD2 (5 bases each). The V and J ends lost 5 bases and 7 bases respectively, with 18 bases between them. Germline loops: CDR1 MDHEN, CDR2 SYDVKM. This CDR3 region has 14 residues. CDR3 bases: TGTGCCAGCAGTCCCGGGACCCACGCTGGGGAGCAGTACTTC. Translated, it gives CASSPGTHAGEQYF.

The chain links TRBV18 to TRBJ2-3, with 7 bases that match TRBD1. Germline lookup yields CDR1 KGHSH and CDR2 LQKENI. This CDR3 has 14 residues. V trimming: 4 bases; J trimming: 6 bases; junction bases outside the gene matches: 7. CDR3 sequence: CASSLTGARDTQYF. CDR3 nucleotide sequence: TGTGCCAGCTCACTAACAGGGGCCAGGGATACGCAGTATTTT.

V and J are TRBV29-1 and TRBJ2-2; possible D gene TRBD1, 5 bases. Germline values: CDR1 SQVTM, CDR2 ANQGSEA. V lost 7 bases and J 2 bases, leaving 11 bases between the germline ends. The CDR3 spans 13 residues. CDR3 in amino acids: CSAQGSNTGELFF. In DNA form, the CDR3 reads TGCAGCGCCCAGGGCTCTAACACCGGGGAGCTGTTTTTT.

The chain combines TRBV20-1 with TRBJ1-1, with D uncertain. The CDR3 consists of 11 residues. V lost 5 bases, J lost 4 bases, and 8 bases lay in between. Germline CDR1 DFQATT, CDR2 SNEGSKA (reference sequence). CDR3 sequence: CSAGRGTEAFF. In DNA form, the CDR3 reads TGCAGTGCTGGACGGGGCACTGAAGCTTTCTTT.

V is TRBV4-2 and J is TRBJ2-3; D might be TRBD1 (6 bases). The CDR3 covers 15 residues. With 1 base removed from V and 5 bases from J, the gap between germline ends came to 13 bases. Per the germline V gene, CDR1 is LGHNA and CDR2 is YNFKEQ. CDR3 residues: CASSQAGDLVDTQYF. The CDR3 DNA is TGTGCCAGCAGCCAAGCAGGGGATCTAGTAGATACGCAGTATTTT.

The chain recombines TRBV28 with TRBJ1-2; 8 positions agree with TRBD1. Germline CDR1 is MDHEN and CDR2 is SYDVKM. The CDR3 spans 12 residues. Unmatched junction bases numbered 8, after V lost 5 bases and J lost 12 bases. This CDR3 reads CASSSQGAGNTF. The CDR3 DNA sequence: TGTGCCAGCAGTAGCCAGGGGGCTGGGAACACCTTC.

The chain is built from TRBV27 and TRBJ1-3; no reliable D call. The germline V and J ends were trimmed by 2 bases and 3 bases, with 5 bases remaining between them. Germline loops: CDR1 MNHEY, CDR2 SMNVEV (reference sequence). The CDR3 runs to 13 residues. This CDR3 is CASSLQIGNTIYF. The CDR3 bases are TGTGCCAGCAGTTTACAAATTGGAAACACCATATATTTT.

This clone was found once. V and J are TRBV5-1 and TRBJ2-1, with D perhaps TRBD1 (6 bases). In germline, CDR1 is SGHRS, CDR2 YFSETQ. V was clipped by 2 bases and J by 6 bases, with 9 bases between them. The CDR3 consists of 13 residues. The CDR3 nucleotides read TGCGCCAGCAGCTTCCGGGACACCAATGAGCAGTTCTTC. It yields the protein CASSFRDTNEQFF.

The chain carries TRBV6-5 and TRBJ2-5; the D gene is possibly TRBD2 (5 bases). In germline, CDR1 is MNHEY, CDR2 SVGAGI. This CDR3 spans 16 amino acids. V was clipped by 0 bases and J by 5 bases, with 16 bases between them. The CDR3 loop is CASSYSITGFYETQYF. The CDR3 DNA follows: TGTGCCAGCAGTTACTCAATAACGGGGTTCTATGAGACCCAGTACTTC.

J is TRBJ2-7 and V is TRBV5-1, with 9 bases fitting TRBD1. Germline values: CDR1 SGHRS, CDR2 YFSETQ. This CDR3 has 12 residues. With V trimmed by 5 bases and J by 6 bases, 3 bases remained unmatched. CDR3 residues: CASRRDRAEQYF. For the CDR3, the DNA is TGCGCCAGCAGGCGGGACAGGGCCGAGCAGTACTTC. Combining the CDR3 with reference TRBV5-1 and TRBJ2-7 gives the whole variable domain KAGVTQTPRYLIKTRGQQVTLSCSPISGHRSVSWYQQTPGQGLQFLFEYFSETQRNKGNFPGRFSGRQFSNSRSEMNVSTLELGDSALYLCASRRDRAEQYFGPGTRLTVT.